The 25 T cell receptor beta chains listed next were all sequenced from one sample in a study of blood T cell repertoires in COVID-19. Here immunoSEQ multiplex PCR was the method, and the copy in TCRdb shows in-frame clones only, minus some. Among fewer than 500,000 clones, about nine tenths were seen once, and the ten largest hold roughly 1.4%. The sequencing input was peripheral blood. These receptors came from a woman in her 30s with active or convalescent COVID-19.

This chain connects TRBV5-5 to TRBJ1-2; weak D call: TRBD1 (6 bases). The CDR3 consists of 14 residues. V was pared by 4 bases and J by 0 bases, with 10 bases between. The V gene's germline CDR1 is SGHKS and CDR2 YYEKEE (reference sequence). CDR3: CASSPAGANYGYTF. DNA of the CDR3: TGTGCCAGCAGCCCAGCAGGGGCTAACTATGGCTACACCTTC.

The V gene is TRBV28, the J gene TRBJ1-3; 7 bases align to TRBD1. V shed 5 bases and J 3 bases; nucleotides not matched to a gene: 7. CDR1 and CDR2 from the germline V gene are MDHEN and SYDVKM. The CDR3 totals 15 residues. Here the CDR3 reads CASSESGQVGNTIYF. For the CDR3, the DNA is TGTGCCAGCAGTGAATCCGGACAGGTTGGAAACACCATATATTTT. The complete variable domain, with remaining parts taken from reference TRBV28 and TRBJ1-3, reads DVKVTQSSRYLVKRTGEKVFLECVQDMDHENMFWYRQDPGLGLRLIYFSYDVKMKEKGDIPEGYSVSREKKERFSLILESASTNQTSMYLCASSESGQVGNTIYFGEGSWLTVV.

The chain couples TRBV6-4 to TRBJ1-1, with 8 bases aligning to TRBD1. There are 16 residues in the CDR3. V was clipped by 2 bases and J by 2 bases; unmatched bases: 7. The V gene's germline CDR1 is MRHNA and CDR2 SNTAGT. CDR3 sequence (DNA): TGTGCCAGCAGTGACCGGCACAGGGGGGATAACACTGAAGCTTTCTTT. It specifies CASSDRHRGDNTEAFF.

The genes are TRBV29-1 and TRBJ2-7, with TRBD2 matching over 8 bases. J lost 3 bases, V lost 7 bases, and 8 bases had no gene match. Germline CDR1 and CDR2: SQVTM and ANQGSEA. The CDR3 contains 13 residues. The CDR3 here is CSARRGGGYEQYF. DNA of the CDR3: TGCAGCGCCAGACGGGGGGGCGGCTACGAGCAGTACTTC.

The rearrangement joins TRBV7-2 to TRBJ1-4; no firm D call. Germline CDR1 and CDR2: SGHTA and FQGNSA. The length of the CDR3 is 15 residues. Trimming shortened V by 5 bases and J by 8 bases, and 18 bases separated the two germline ends. The chain's CDR3 is CASSPRISRREKLFF. As DNA, the CDR3 is TGTGCCAGCAGCCCCAGAATTTCCCGCAGGGAAAAACTGTTTTTT. Filled out from reference TRBV7-2 and TRBJ1-4, the complete variable domain reads GAGVSQSPSNKVTEKGKDVELRCDPISGHTALYWYRQSLGQGLEFLIYFQGNSAPDKSGLPSDRFSAERTGGSVSTLTIQRTQQEDSAVYLCASSPRISRREKLFFGSGTQLSVL.

For the CDR3, the DNA is TGCGCCAGCAGCGCACCGACAGGGTTGGACACTGAAGCTTTCTTT. Its translation: CASSAPTGLDTEAFF. J is TRBJ1-1 and V is TRBV5-1; 7 nucleotides agree with TRBD1. Trimming removed 4 bases from V and 3 bases from J; junction bases left unmatched: 9. The CDR3 covers 15 residues. Germline CDR1 SGHRS, CDR2 YFSETQ. The complete variable domain, with remaining parts taken from reference TRBV5-1 and TRBJ1-1, reads KAGVTQTPRYLIKTRGQQVTLSCSPISGHRSVSWYQQTPGQGLQFLFEYFSETQRNKGNFPGRFSGRQFSNSRSEMNVSTLELGDSALYLCASSAPTGLDTEAFFGQGTRLTVV.

V and J are TRBV14 and TRBJ1-2; D is perhaps TRBD1 (6 bases). This CDR3 has 13 amino acids. The V gene lost 5 bases and the J gene lost 4 bases, with 11 bases spanning the gap. Germline CDR1 is SGHDN and CDR2 is FVKESK. CDR3 protein: CASSLQGAYGYTF. CDR3 nucleotides: TGTGCCAGCAGCTTACAGGGTGCCTATGGCTACACCTTC.

The V and J genes are TRBV29-1 and TRBJ2-7; TRBD2 agrees at 10 bases. V shed 0 bases, J shed 4 bases, and the junction held 3 bases outside the gene matches. There are 14 residues in the CDR3. CDR1 is SQVTM, CDR2 ANQGSEA, per germline. The CDR3 sequence: CSVEDPTSGYEQYF. CDR3 in DNA: TGCAGCGTTGAAGACCCGACTAGCGGGTACGAGCAGTACTTC.

The chain couples TRBV29-1 to TRBJ2-1; D unclear. This CDR3 region has 9 residues. V was cut by 3 bases and J by 8 bases, with 2 bases left in between. CDR1 and CDR2 from the germline V gene are SQVTM and ANQGSEA. CDR3 in DNA: TGCAGCGTTGACGATGAGCAGTTCTTC. Amino acid sequence: CSVDDEQFF.

This chain joins TRBV29-1 and TRBJ1-2, with 8 bases matching TRBD1. Looked up from germline, CDR1 is SQVTM and CDR2 is ANQGSEA. J was trimmed by 4 bases and V by 5 bases; bases with no gene match: 6. This CDR3 comprises 13 residues. CDR3 sequence: CSVSGQGGYGYTF. The CDR3 DNA follows: TGCAGCGTTTCCGGACAGGGTGGCTATGGCTACACCTTC.

This clone has just one count. The V call is TRBV27, the J call TRBJ1-1; 8 nucleotides agree with TRBD1. Germline lookup yields CDR1 MNHEY and CDR2 SMNVEV (reference sequence). The CDR3 has 14 amino acids. V trimming: 5 bases; J trimming: 3 bases; junction bases outside the gene matches: 5. The CDR3 region has the DNA TGTGCCAGCAGTCAAGGACAGGGCTACACTGAAGCTTTCTTT. Encoded protein: CASSQGQGYTEAFF.

This rearrangement joins TRBV9 to TRBJ2-7; TRBD2 aligns across 9 bases. Unmatched junction bases numbered 6, after V lost 0 bases and J lost 2 bases. The CDR3 has 16 residues. CDR1 and CDR2 (germline): SGDLS, YYNGEE. This CDR3 reads CASSVGASGATYEQYF. DNA for the CDR3: TGTGCCAGCAGCGTAGGAGCTAGCGGGGCCACCTACGAGCAGTACTTC.

The chain has TRBV5-1 and TRBJ1-6; 8 positions match TRBD1. The CDR3 loop spans 13 amino acids. J lost 7 bases, V lost 5 bases, and 2 bases had no gene match. Germline CDR1 and CDR2: SGHRS and YFSETQ. The CDR3 spells CASRTGENSPLHF. As DNA, the CDR3 is TGCGCCAGCAGGACAGGGGAGAATTCACCCCTCCACTTT.

Here the CDR3 reads CASSGPNFQGGYNEQFF. In nucleotides, the CDR3 is TGTGCCAGCAGTGGACCTAACTTTCAGGGAGGCTACAATGAGCAGTTCTTC. This chain connects TRBV25-1 to TRBJ2-1, with TRBD2 as a possible D gene (6 bases). The CDR3 covers 17 residues. Germline V gives CDR1 MGHDK, CDR2 SYGVNS. V gave up 4 bases and J gave up 3 bases, with 19 bases separating them.

A single count supports this clone. This chain uses TRBV15 with TRBJ1-6; TRBD1 is a possible D gene (5 bases). CDR1 is LNHNV and CDR2 is YYDKDF in the germline V gene (reference sequence). The germline V and J ends were trimmed by 2 bases and 5 bases, with 10 bases remaining between them. This CDR3 has 15 residues. CDR3 sequence: CATSRQDKNNSPLHF. Here the CDR3 DNA reads TGTGCCACCAGCAGACAGGACAAGAATAATTCACCCCTCCACTTT.

This chain connects TRBV6-1 to TRBJ1-2; 7 nucleotides match TRBD1. The CDR3 consists of 13 residues. J was trimmed by 8 bases and V by 2 bases; bases with no gene match: 5. Germline-derived CDR1 and CDR2 are MNHNS and SASEGT. The CDR3, as DNA: TGTGCCAGCAGTGAACAGGGGGAAGGCGGCTACACCTTC. This codes for CASSEQGEGGYTF.

The chain joins TRBV6-5 to TRBJ1-4; tentative D call: TRBD1 (5 bases). The CDR3 consists of 13 residues. The ends were cut back, 8 bases at V and 8 bases at J, with 15 bases in the middle. CDR1 and CDR2 (germline): MNHEY, SVGAGI. The CDR3 protein is CASRGRGAEKLFF. The CDR3 DNA follows: TGTGCCAGCCGGGGGAGGGGAGCGGAAAAACTGTTTTTT.

The genes are TRBV24-1 and TRBJ1-1; D not certain. The length of the CDR3 is 13 residues. CDR1 and CDR2 (germline): KGHDR, SFDVKD. V gave up 0 bases and J gave up 3 bases, with 4 bases separating them. The CDR3: CATSDLVYTEAFF. CDR3 nucleotide sequence: TGTGCCACCAGTGATTTGGTATACACTGAAGCTTTCTTT.

The chain carries TRBV28 and TRBJ2-7; 7 bases fit TRBD2. The trim removed 7 bases at V and 6 bases at J, leaving 24 bases unmatched. This CDR3 has 18 residues. Germline lookup yields CDR1 MDHEN and CDR2 SYDVKM. CDR3 sequence reads: CASKLGASGDRGVFEQYF. CDR3 DNA sequence: TGTGCCAGCAAACTAGGGGCTAGCGGAGACCGAGGGGTCTTCGAGCAGTACTTC.

The gene calls are TRBV10-3 and TRBJ2-6; 12 nucleotides align to TRBD2. Germline CDR1 and CDR2: ENHRY and SYGVKD. The length of the CDR3 is 18 residues. Trimming at V came to 10 bases and at J to 1 base, leaving 11 bases not matched to a gene. The chain's CDR3 is CASRLAGELGSGANVLTF. DNA for the CDR3: TGTGCCAGCCGACTAGCGGGAGAATTGGGGTCTGGGGCCAACGTCCTGACTTTC.

This chain uses TRBV7-6 with TRBJ2-7; TRBD2 aligns across 7 bases. The CDR3 sequence is 16 residues long. CDR1 is SGHVS and CDR2 is FNYEAQ in the germline V gene. The V segment lost 2 bases and the J segment 0 bases; nucleotides outside the gene matches: 7. The CDR3 sequence: CASSLTSETNSYEQYF. The CDR3 region has the DNA TGTGCCAGCAGCTTAACTAGCGAGACGAACTCCTACGAGCAGTACTTC. Full variable domain (outside the CDR3, taken from reference TRBV7-6 and TRBJ2-7): GAGVSQSPRYKVTKRGQDVALRCDPISGHVSLYWYRQALGQGPEFLTYFNYEAQQDKSGLPNDRFSAERPEGSISTLTIQRTEQRDSAMYRCASSLTSETNSYEQYFGPGTRLTVT.

The chain joins TRBV29-1 to TRBJ2-5; tentative D call: TRBD2 (5 bases). V lost 4 bases and J lost 1, with 13 bases in between. CDR1 and CDR2 from the germline V gene are SQVTM and ANQGSEA. CDR3 length: 14 amino acids. CDR3 protein: CSVGGAEAQETQYF. Here the CDR3 DNA reads TGCAGCGTTGGCGGAGCGGAGGCCCAAGAGACCCAGTACTTC.

This chain links TRBV19 with TRBJ1-1; a possible D gene is TRBD1 (5 bases). The CDR3 extends over 16 amino acids. The V gene lost 6 bases and the J gene lost 4 bases, with 21 bases spanning the gap. Germline V lookup: CDR1 LNHDA, CDR2 SQIVND (reference sequence). The CDR3 DNA sequence: TGTGCCAGTAGGAAAGCTGGGAGGGGCTTAACCACTGAAGCTTTCTTT. This sequence encodes CASRKAGRGLTTEAFF.

This chain connects TRBV6-6 to TRBJ2-1, with D possibly being TRBD1 (5 bases). The V gene's germline CDR1 is MNHNY and CDR2 SVGAGI (reference sequence). The CDR3 has 19 residues. With 5 bases removed from V and 5 bases from J, the gap between germline ends came to 28 bases. The CDR3 protein is CASSLSPLDRQQSDNEQFF. Here the CDR3 DNA reads TGTGCCAGCAGTCTTAGCCCCCTAGATAGACAGCAGAGCGACAATGAGCAGTTCTTC.

The chain recombines TRBV6-5 with TRBJ1-1; 7 positions match TRBD1. CDR3 length: 13 residues. Trimming at V came to 2 bases and at J to 7 bases, leaving 4 bases not matched to a gene. In germline, CDR1 is MNHEY, CDR2 SVGAGI. CDR3 in DNA: TGTGCCAGCAGTTACGGCGGGACAGTTGAAGCTTTCTTT. Translated, it gives CASSYGGTVEAFF.